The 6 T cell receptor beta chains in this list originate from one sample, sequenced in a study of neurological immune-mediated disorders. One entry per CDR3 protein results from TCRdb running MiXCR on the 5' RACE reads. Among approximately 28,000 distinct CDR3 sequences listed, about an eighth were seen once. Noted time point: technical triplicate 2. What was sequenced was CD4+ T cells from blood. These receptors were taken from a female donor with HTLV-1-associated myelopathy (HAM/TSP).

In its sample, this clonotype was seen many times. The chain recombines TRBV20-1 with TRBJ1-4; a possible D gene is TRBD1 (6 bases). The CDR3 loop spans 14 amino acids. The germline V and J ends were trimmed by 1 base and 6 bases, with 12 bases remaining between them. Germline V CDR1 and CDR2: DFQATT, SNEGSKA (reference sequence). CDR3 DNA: TGCAGTGCTAGAGTAGGGGGGGAATATGAAAAACTGTTTTTT. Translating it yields CSARVGGEYEKLFF.

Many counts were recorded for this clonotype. As DNA, the CDR3 is TGTGCCAGCAGGTGGCCGGGGGAGACCCAGTACTTC. This translates into CASRWPGETQYF. The chain carries TRBV6-2 or TRBV6-3 and TRBJ2-5, with TRBD2 as a possible D gene (5 bases). Looked up from germline, CDR1 is MNHEY and CDR2 is SVGEGT. The CDR3 covers 12 residues. Trimming stripped 6 bases from V and 5 bases from J, with 10 bases between.

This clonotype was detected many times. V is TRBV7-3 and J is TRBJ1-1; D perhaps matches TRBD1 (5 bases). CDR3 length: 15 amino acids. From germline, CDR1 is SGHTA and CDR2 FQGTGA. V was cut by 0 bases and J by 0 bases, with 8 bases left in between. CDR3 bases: TGTGCCAGCAGCTTAACGGGGGGGATGAACACTGAAGCTTTCTTT. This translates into CASSLTGGMNTEAFF. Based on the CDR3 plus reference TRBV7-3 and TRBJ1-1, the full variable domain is GAGVSQTPSNKVTEKGKYVELRCDPISGHTALYWYRQSLGQGPEFLIYFQGTGAADDSGLPNDRFFAVRPEGSVSTLKIQRTERGDSAVYLCASSLTGGMNTEAFFGQGTRLTVV.

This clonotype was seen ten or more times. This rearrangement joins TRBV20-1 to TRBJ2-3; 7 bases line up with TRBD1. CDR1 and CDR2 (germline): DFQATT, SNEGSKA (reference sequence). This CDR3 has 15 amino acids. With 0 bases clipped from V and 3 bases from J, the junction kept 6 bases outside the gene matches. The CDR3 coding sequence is TGCAGTGCTAGAGAGGTTCACAGGGGAACAGATACGCAGTATTTT. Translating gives CSAREVHRGTDTQYF.

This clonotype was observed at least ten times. The DNA of the CDR3 is TGCGCCAGCAGCACCGAAGAGACCCAGTACTTC. Its translation is CASSTEETQYF. The rearrangement uses TRBV5-1 and TRBJ2-5, with D unresolved. This CDR3 has 11 amino acids. CDR1 and CDR2 (germline): SGHRS, YFSETQ. V lost 4 bases to trimming and J lost 3 bases, with 4 bases between them.

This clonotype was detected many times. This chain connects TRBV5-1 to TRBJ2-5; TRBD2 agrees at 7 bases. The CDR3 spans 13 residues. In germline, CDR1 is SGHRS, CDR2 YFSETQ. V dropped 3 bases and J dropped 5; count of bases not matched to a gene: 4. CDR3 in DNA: TGCGCCAGCAGCTGGGGGGGTGGCGAGACCCAGTACTTC. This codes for CASSWGGGETQYF.